The next 32 T cell receptor beta chains were all read from a single sample in a study of technical replicates of blood from a few donors. The method was immunoSEQ multiplex PCR; TCRdb's version includes in-frame clones alone and lacks a portion of them. The table has some 77,000 clones, roughly 85% seen once. Source material: PBMCs. The origin of the receptors is a human donor in good health. Some clones in this sample may be carry-over from other donors' samples.

The chain links TRBV19 to TRBJ1-3, with TRBD1 matching 8 bases. With V trimmed by 7 bases and J by 8 bases, 16 bases remained unmatched. The V gene's germline CDR1 is LNHDA and CDR2 SQIVND (reference sequence). The CDR3 totals 16 residues. In DNA, the CDR3 is TGTGCCAGTACCCCTCTGGACAGGGCAGGTCGAGACACCATATATTTT. Translation: CASTPLDRAGRDTIYF.

The chain is built from TRBV19 and TRBJ1-3, with 8 bases lining up with TRBD1. Trimming removed 2 bases from V and 2 bases from J; junction bases left unmatched: 5. There are 16 residues in the CDR3. CDR1 LNHDA and CDR2 SQIVND come from the germline V gene (reference sequence). The CDR3 sequence is CASSIQGAGAGNTIYF. Written as DNA, the CDR3 is TGTGCCAGTAGTATACAGGGGGCCGGCGCTGGAAACACCATATATTTT. Combining the CDR3 with reference TRBV19 and TRBJ1-3 gives the whole variable domain DGGITQSPKYLFRKEGQNVTLSCEQNLNHDAMYWYRQDPGQGLRLIYYSQIVNDFQKGDIAEGYSVSREKKESFPLTVTSAQKNPTAFYLCASSIQGAGAGNTIYFGEGSWLTVV.

The chain has TRBV6-4 and TRBJ2-2, with TRBD2 identical over 9 bases. CDR1 and CDR2 from the germline V gene are MRHNA and SNTAGT. V lost 6 bases and J lost 0; bases outside the gene matches: 2. CDR3 length: 15 amino acids. In DNA, the CDR3 is TGTGCCAGCAGAGCGGGGGGCGCGAACACCGGGGAGCTGTTTTTT. Protein: CASRAGGANTGELFF.

This clone turned up a few times. The chain recombines TRBV4-2 with TRBJ1-1, with D unresolved. Germline-derived CDR1 and CDR2 are LGHNA and YNFKEQ. Trimming took 0 bases from V and 10 from J, leaving 9 bases between them. CDR3 length: 12 residues. The CDR3 spells CASSQDRGRAFF. The CDR3 nucleotides read TGTGCCAGCAGCCAAGATCGAGGGAGAGCTTTCTTT.

This chain connects TRBV2 to TRBJ1-6, with 7 bases identical to TRBD1. The CDR3 runs to 15 residues. Germline V gene lookup returns CDR1 SNHLY and CDR2 FYNNEI. Losses at the gene ends were 8 bases for V and 3 bases for J; bases not matched to a gene: 7. The CDR3 here is CASGLTGLYNSPLHF. The CDR3 bases are TGTGCCAGCGGCTTGACAGGGCTCTATAATTCACCCCTCCACTTT.

The CDR3 loop is CASSLQGAGEKLFF. CDR3 DNA sequence: TGTGCCAGCAGCCTACAGGGGGCCGGGGAAAAACTGTTTTTT. V and J are TRBV7-8 and TRBJ1-4; 9 bases match TRBD1. Trimming removed 5 bases from V and 8 bases from J; junction bases left unmatched: 6. The CDR3 consists of 14 residues. CDR1 is SGHVS and CDR2 is FQNEAQ in the germline V gene.

This clone was counted once. This chain joins TRBV7-3 and TRBJ2-1, with D perhaps matching TRBD2 (6 bases). The CDR3 sequence is 14 residues long. Trimming took off 2 bases at V and 5 bases at J, with 10 bases between the two ends. Germline assignment: CDR1 SGHTA and CDR2 FQGTGA. The CDR3 here is CASSLRGGNNEQFF. CDR3 nucleotide sequence: TGTGCCAGCAGCTTACGCGGAGGGAACAATGAGCAGTTCTTC.

This clone was seen once. The chain has TRBV30 and TRBJ2-7; D may be TRBD1 (5 bases). The CDR3 consists of 13 residues. The V and J ends lost 2 bases and 2 bases respectively, with 10 bases between them. Germline CDR1 reads GTSNPN; CDR2 reads SVGIG (reference sequence). The CDR3 DNA sequence: TGTGCCTGGAGTATTGGGGCTACCTACGAGCAGTACTTC. This translates into CAWSIGATYEQYF.

V gene TRBV7-2 combines with J gene TRBJ2-2; 7 nucleotides match TRBD2. This CDR3 is built from 15 residues. Germline values: CDR1 SGHTA, CDR2 FQGNSA. The ends lost 5 bases at V and 4 bases at J; junction bases unmatched: 7. The CDR3 sequence: CASSPSGVGTGELFF. The CDR3 nucleotides are TGTGCCAGCAGCCCCAGCGGGGTGGGCACCGGGGAGCTGTTTTTT.

The rearrangement links TRBV13 to TRBJ1-1; a possible D gene is TRBD1 (5 bases). The CDR3 is made up of 14 amino acids. Germline values: CDR1 PRHDT, CDR2 FYEKMQ (reference sequence). V was cut by 0 bases and J by 5 bases, with 10 bases left in between. The CDR3 spells CASSLGKGRTEAFF. CDR3 DNA sequence: TGTGCCAGCAGCTTAGGGAAGGGGAGGACTGAAGCTTTCTTT.

The CDR3 is CASSFQGATNYGYTF. CDR3 in DNA: TGTGCCAGCAGCTTCCAGGGCGCTACTAACTATGGCTACACCTTC. The rearrangement uses TRBV11-2 and TRBJ1-2, with TRBD1 as a possible D gene (5 bases). Germline-derived CDR1 and CDR2 are SGHAT and FQNNGV. This CDR3 comprises 15 residues. With 3 bases removed from V and 0 bases from J, the gap between germline ends came to 11 bases.

This rearrangement joins TRBV6-5 to TRBJ1-6; 7 nucleotides agree with TRBD1. Germline V lookup: CDR1 MNHEY, CDR2 SVGAGI. The CDR3 is 14 residues long. Trimming cost V 6 bases and J 7 bases; bases outside gene matches: 6. The CDR3 DNA sequence: TGTGCCAGCAGCCGACAGGGCCGCAATTCACCCCTCCACTTT. Its translation: CASSRQGRNSPLHF.

The chain combines TRBV6-1 with TRBJ2-7; TRBD2 aligns across 10 bases. The germline gives CDR1 MNHNS, CDR2 SASEGT. The trim removed 4 bases at V and 2 bases at J, leaving 2 bases unmatched. The CDR3 covers 14 residues. The CDR3 coding sequence is TGTGCCAGCAGTGCCACTAGCGGGGCCTACGAGCAGTACTTC. Its protein product is CASSATSGAYEQYF.

The CDR3 sequence: CTSSQPYRAVNEKLFF. The DNA for the CDR3 is TGCACCAGCAGCCAACCTTACAGGGCTGTTAATGAAAAACTGTTTTTT. This chain uses TRBV1 with TRBJ1-4; TRBD1 was called by the table and not checked on the DNA. TRBV1 is described as a pseudogene. The CDR3 loop spans 16 amino acids.

The gene calls are TRBV6-5 and TRBJ2-7, with a weak D call TRBD2 (5 bases). The CDR3 has 13 amino acids. Trimming cost V 11 bases and J 6 bases, with 20 bases left between them. Germline V gives CDR1 MNHEY, CDR2 SVGAGI. In DNA form, the CDR3 reads TGTGCCTGCACCCGTCCGGGGTCGGGCGAGCAGTACTTC. It yields the protein CACTRPGSGEQYF.

This clone was seen just once. This chain joins TRBV5-4 and TRBJ2-1; D unresolved. Germline CDR1 and CDR2: SGHNT and YYREEE (reference sequence). V lost 1 base and J 6 bases, leaving 8 bases between the germline ends. CDR3 length equals 13 residues. CDR3 in DNA: TGTGCCAGCAGCTTGTCCTACTCCAATGAGCAGTTCTTC. Its translation is CASSLSYSNEQFF.

This clone appeared a single time. J is TRBJ2-7 and V is TRBV4-2; possible D gene TRBD2, 6 bases. Trimming left V 7 bases short and J 4 bases short, with 14 bases between. Germline CDR1 LGHNA, CDR2 YNFKEQ. The CDR3 contains 13 residues. This CDR3 reads CASTEAEGYEQYF. Written as DNA, the CDR3 is TGTGCCAGCACCGAAGCGGAGGGGTACGAGCAGTACTTC.

This chain connects TRBV19 to TRBJ1-5, with D perhaps matching TRBD1 (5 bases). The CDR3 has 18 residues. Trimming removed 0 bases at V and 3 bases at J, with 18 bases between. Germline loops: CDR1 LNHDA, CDR2 SQIVND (reference sequence). CDR3 bases: TGTGCCAGTAGTATAGATCGCAGTCGGCAGGGTAACAATCAGCCCCAGCATTTT. Translated, it gives CASSIDRSRQGNNQPQHF.

The gene calls are TRBV7-9 and TRBJ2-7, with 9 bases lining up with TRBD2. Germline V gene sequence: CDR1 SEHNR, CDR2 FQNEAQ (reference sequence). The CDR3 has 14 residues. Trimming cost V 6 bases and J 7 bases; bases outside gene matches: 10. CDR3 nucleotide sequence: TGTGCCAGCAGTAATCTAGCGGGACTCGAAGAGCAGTACTTC. Translation: CASSNLAGLEEQYF.

The chain uses TRBV7-7 and TRBJ2-6; 8 nucleotides align to TRBD1. Germline trimming cut 4 bases from V and 1 base from J; bases unmatched to any gene: 3. Looked up from germline, CDR1 is SSHAT and CDR2 is FNYEAQ (reference sequence). This CDR3 is built from 16 residues. CDR3 region: CASSSRQGSGANVLTF. In nucleotides, the CDR3 is TGTGCCAGCAGCTCGAGACAGGGGTCTGGGGCCAACGTCCTGACTTTC. The variable domain in full, with the rest retrieved from reference TRBV7-7 and TRBJ2-6, is GAGVSQSPRYKVTKRGQDVTLRCDPISSHATLYWYQQALGQGPEFLTYFNYEAQPDKSGLPSDRFSAERPEGSISTLTIQRTEQRDSAMYRCASSSRQGSGANVLTFGAGSRLTVL.

This CDR3 reads CASSQDRETLNYEQYF. DNA for the CDR3: TGCGCCAGCAGCCAAGATAGGGAGACCTTGAATTACGAGCAGTACTTC. This chain connects TRBV4-3 to TRBJ2-7; D is perhaps TRBD2 (5 bases). V was shortened by 0 bases and J by 4 bases, with 16 bases between the two germline ends. Per germline, CDR1 LGHNA and CDR2 YSLEER. The CDR3 has 16 residues.

The chain carries TRBV6-4 and TRBJ2-3, with D perhaps matching TRBD2 (5 bases). CDR3 length: 14 amino acids. CDR1 MRHNA and CDR2 SNTAGT come from the germline V gene. V was clipped by 0 bases and J by 3 bases, with 7 bases between them. CDR3 nucleotides: TGTGCCAGCAGTGACTCCCCGGGGACAGATACGCAGTATTTT. Its translation: CASSDSPGTDTQYF.

The table lists this clone with a count of one. The rearrangement joins TRBV7-9 to TRBJ2-3, with 14 positions matching TRBD2. The CDR3 length is 15 residues. CDR1 is SEHNR, CDR2 FQNEAQ, per germline (reference sequence). Trimming removed 4 bases from V and 7 bases from J; junction bases left unmatched: 4. The CDR3 is CASSSGLAGVYTQYF. The CDR3 nucleotides are TGTGCCAGCAGCTCGGGACTAGCGGGAGTTTATACGCAGTATTTT. The variable domain in full, completed from reference TRBV7-9 and TRBJ2-3, reads DTGVSQNPRHKITKRGQNVTFRCDPISEHNRLYWYRQTLGQGPEFLTYFQNEAQLEKSRLLSDRFSAERPKGSFSTLEIQRTEQGDSAMYLCASSSGLAGVYTQYFGPGTRLTVL.

The V gene is TRBV7-2, the J gene TRBJ1-2, with 7 bases fitting TRBD1. The trim removed 5 bases at V and 2 bases at J, leaving 5 bases unmatched. The V gene's germline CDR1 is SGHTA and CDR2 FQGNSA. The CDR3 covers 14 residues. The CDR3 DNA is TGTGCCAGCAGCCCCCAACAGGGGAACTATGGCTACACCTTC. Encoded protein: CASSPQQGNYGYTF.

This clone came up once. This chain connects TRBV6-5 to TRBJ2-1; TRBD1 agrees at 8 bases. The CDR3 has 14 residues. The germline V gene encodes CDR1 MNHEY and CDR2 SVGAGI. J was trimmed by 7 bases and V by 5 bases; bases with no gene match: 7. This chain's CDR3 is CASSPQGAWNEQFF. The CDR3 DNA reads TGTGCCAGCAGTCCTCAGGGGGCCTGGAATGAGCAGTTCTTC.

The rearrangement joins TRBV30 to TRBJ1-2; 10 nucleotides match TRBD1. Losses at the gene ends were 5 bases for V and 5 bases for J; bases not matched to a gene: 11. Germline loops: CDR1 GTSNPN, CDR2 SVGIG (reference sequence). The CDR3 has 15 residues. CDR3 sequence: CAWALDRGHAYGYTF. The CDR3 DNA is TGTGCCTGGGCGCTCGACAGGGGGCACGCATATGGCTACACCTTC. Full variable domain (remainder filled in from reference TRBV30 and TRBJ1-2): SQTIHQWPATLVQPVGSPLSLECTVEGTSNPNLYWYRQAAGRGLQLLFYSVGIGQISSEVPQNLSASRPQDRQFILSSKKLLLSDSGFYLCAWALDRGHAYGYTFGSGTRLTVV.

This clone was counted only a few times. The chain is built from TRBV11-2 and TRBJ1-4; TRBD1 might be the D (5 bases). CDR1 and CDR2 from the germline V gene are SGHAT and FQNNGV. V was pared by 4 bases and J by 3 bases, with 9 bases between. This CDR3 is built from 14 residues. CDR3 sequence reads: CASSSGLSNEKLFF. In nucleotides, the CDR3 is TGTGCCAGCAGCTCGGGACTGTCTAATGAAAAACTGTTTTTT.

The chain recombines TRBV18 with TRBJ1-5; TRBD1 is a possible D gene (5 bases). Trimming took off 6 bases at V and 5 bases at J, with 14 bases between the two ends. The V gene's germline CDR1 is KGHSH and CDR2 LQKENI. The CDR3 is made up of 14 amino acids. DNA for the CDR3: TGTGCCAGCTCCGCAGGGTCATCGGATCAGCCCCAGCATTTT. Translating gives CASSAGSSDQPQHF.

This sequence joins TRBV5-4 and TRBJ2-5; 7 positions match TRBD2. V was clipped by 2 bases and J by 0 bases; unmatched bases: 4. This CDR3 region has 15 residues. Germline V lookup: CDR1 SGHNT, CDR2 YYREEE (reference sequence). CDR3 loop: CASSFRDYHQETQYF. The DNA of the CDR3 is TGTGCCAGCAGCTTCCGGGACTACCACCAAGAGACCCAGTACTTC.

The chain couples TRBV6-1 to TRBJ1-1, with TRBD1 matching 7 bases. Germline CDR1 MNHNS, CDR2 SASEGT. This CDR3 has 12 amino acids. V lost 8 bases to trimming and J lost 3 bases; unmatched junction nucleotides: 3. The CDR3 region is CASCRGYTEAFF. CDR3 DNA: TGTGCCAGCTGCAGGGGGTACACTGAAGCTTTCTTT.

The V and J genes are TRBV18 and TRBJ2-1; 11 bases map to TRBD2. The CDR3 totals 19 residues. The V gene's germline CDR1 is KGHSH and CDR2 LQKENI. V was pared by 3 bases and J by 1 base, with 11 bases of the junction left unmatched. In DNA form, the CDR3 reads TGTGCCAGCTCACCCCCCTCTAGCGGGGGGTTCCCTTCCTACAATGAGCAGTTCTTC. The encoded protein is CASSPPSSGGFPSYNEQFF.

This clone was counted ten times or more. V usage is TRBV7-9 and J usage is TRBJ1-2; a possible D gene is TRBD1 (6 bases). The V gene lost 2 bases and the J gene lost 8 bases, with 9 bases spanning the gap. CDR1 SEHNR and CDR2 FQNEAQ come from the germline V gene (reference sequence). This CDR3 is 12 amino acids long. The CDR3 loop is CASSLTGTGYTF. The CDR3 nucleotides are TGTGCCAGCAGCTTAACCGGGACAGGCTACACCTTC.